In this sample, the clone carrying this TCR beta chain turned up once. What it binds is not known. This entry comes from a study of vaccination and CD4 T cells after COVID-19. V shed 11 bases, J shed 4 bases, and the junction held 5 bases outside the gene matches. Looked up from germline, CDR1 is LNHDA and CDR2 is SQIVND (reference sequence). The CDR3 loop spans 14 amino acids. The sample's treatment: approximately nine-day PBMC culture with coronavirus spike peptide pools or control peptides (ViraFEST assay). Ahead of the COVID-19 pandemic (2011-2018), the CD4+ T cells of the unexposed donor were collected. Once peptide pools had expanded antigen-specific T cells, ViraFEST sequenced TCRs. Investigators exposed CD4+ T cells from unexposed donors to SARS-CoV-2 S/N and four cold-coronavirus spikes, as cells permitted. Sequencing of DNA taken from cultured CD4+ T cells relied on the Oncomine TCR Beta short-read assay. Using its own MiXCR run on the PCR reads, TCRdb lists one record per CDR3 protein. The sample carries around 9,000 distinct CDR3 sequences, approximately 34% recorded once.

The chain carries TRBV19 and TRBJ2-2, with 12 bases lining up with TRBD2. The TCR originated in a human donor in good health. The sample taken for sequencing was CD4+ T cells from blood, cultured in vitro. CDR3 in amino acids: CAGGLAGSTGELFF. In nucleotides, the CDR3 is TGTGCCGGTGGACTAGCGGGGTCCACCGGGGAGCTGTTTTTT.